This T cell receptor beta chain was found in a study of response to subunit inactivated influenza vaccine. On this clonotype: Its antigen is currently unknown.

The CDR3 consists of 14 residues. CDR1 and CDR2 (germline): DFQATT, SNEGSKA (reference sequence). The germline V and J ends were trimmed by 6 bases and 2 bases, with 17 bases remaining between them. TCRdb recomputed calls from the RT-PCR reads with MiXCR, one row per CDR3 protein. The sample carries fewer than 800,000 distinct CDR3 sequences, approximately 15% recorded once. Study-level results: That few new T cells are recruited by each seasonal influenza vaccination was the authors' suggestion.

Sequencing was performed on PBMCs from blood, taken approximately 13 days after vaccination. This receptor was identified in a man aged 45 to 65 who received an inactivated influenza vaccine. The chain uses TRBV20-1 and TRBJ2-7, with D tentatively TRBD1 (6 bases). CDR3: CSAPRAKGAYEQYF. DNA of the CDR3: TGCAGTGCACCTCGGGCTAAGGGGGCCTACGAGCAGTACTTC.